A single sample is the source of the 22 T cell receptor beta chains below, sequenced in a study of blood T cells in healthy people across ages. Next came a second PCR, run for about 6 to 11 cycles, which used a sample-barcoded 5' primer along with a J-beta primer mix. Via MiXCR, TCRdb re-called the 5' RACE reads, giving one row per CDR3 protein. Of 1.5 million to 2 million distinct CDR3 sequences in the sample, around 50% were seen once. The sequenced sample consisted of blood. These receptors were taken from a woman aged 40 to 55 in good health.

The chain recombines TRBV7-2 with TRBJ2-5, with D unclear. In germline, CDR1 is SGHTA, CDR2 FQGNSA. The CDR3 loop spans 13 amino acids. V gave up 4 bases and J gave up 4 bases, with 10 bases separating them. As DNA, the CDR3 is TGTGCCAGCAGCTATCGTTTATCAGAGACCCAGTACTTC. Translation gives CASSYRLSETQYF.

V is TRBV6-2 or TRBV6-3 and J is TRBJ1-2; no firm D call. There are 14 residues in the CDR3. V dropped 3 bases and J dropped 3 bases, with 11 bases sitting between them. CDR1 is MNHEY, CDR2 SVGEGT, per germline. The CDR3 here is CASSYEVLDYGYTF. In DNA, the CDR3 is TGTGCCAGCAGTTATGAGGTTTTGGACTATGGCTACACCTTC.

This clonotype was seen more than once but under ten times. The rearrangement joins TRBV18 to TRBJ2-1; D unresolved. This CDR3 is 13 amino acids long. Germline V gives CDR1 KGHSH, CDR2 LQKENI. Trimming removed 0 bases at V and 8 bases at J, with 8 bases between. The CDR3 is CASSPPTVDEQFF. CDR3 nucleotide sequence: TGTGCCAGCTCACCACCGACTGTCGATGAGCAGTTCTTC.

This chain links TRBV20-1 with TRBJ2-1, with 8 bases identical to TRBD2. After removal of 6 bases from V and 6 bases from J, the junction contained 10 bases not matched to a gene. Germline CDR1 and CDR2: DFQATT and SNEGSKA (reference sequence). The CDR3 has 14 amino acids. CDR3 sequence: CSASGGTSVNEQFF. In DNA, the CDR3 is TGCAGTGCCAGTGGGGGGACTAGTGTCAATGAGCAGTTCTTC.

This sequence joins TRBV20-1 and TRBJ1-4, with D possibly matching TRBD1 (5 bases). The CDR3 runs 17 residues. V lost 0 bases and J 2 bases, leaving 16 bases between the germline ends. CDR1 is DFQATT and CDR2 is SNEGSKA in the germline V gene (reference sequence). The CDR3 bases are TGCAGTGCTAGAGATTATAGACAGCAAGGCACTAATGAAAAACTGTTTTTT. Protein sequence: CSARDYRQQGTNEKLFF.

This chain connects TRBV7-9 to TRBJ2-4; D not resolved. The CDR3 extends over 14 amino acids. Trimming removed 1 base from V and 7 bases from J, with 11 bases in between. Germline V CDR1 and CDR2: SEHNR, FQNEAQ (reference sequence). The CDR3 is CASSLEQPANIQYF. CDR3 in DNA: TGTGCCAGCAGCTTAGAACAACCAGCGAACATTCAGTACTTC.

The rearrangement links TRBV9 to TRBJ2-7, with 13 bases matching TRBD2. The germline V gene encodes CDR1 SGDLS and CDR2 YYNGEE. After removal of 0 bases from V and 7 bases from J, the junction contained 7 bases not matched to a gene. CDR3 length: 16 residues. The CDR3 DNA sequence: TGTGCCAGCAGCGTAGGACTAGCGGGGGGCTACAATGAGCAGTACTTC. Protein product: CASSVGLAGGYNEQYF.

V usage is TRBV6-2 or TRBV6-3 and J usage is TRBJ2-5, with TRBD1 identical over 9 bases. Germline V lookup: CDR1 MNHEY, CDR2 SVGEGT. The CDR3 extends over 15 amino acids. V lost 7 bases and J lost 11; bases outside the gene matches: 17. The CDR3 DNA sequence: TGTGCCAGCAAAACTACCGGGACAGGGCGGAATGAGCAGTACTTC. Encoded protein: CASKTTGTGRNEQYF.

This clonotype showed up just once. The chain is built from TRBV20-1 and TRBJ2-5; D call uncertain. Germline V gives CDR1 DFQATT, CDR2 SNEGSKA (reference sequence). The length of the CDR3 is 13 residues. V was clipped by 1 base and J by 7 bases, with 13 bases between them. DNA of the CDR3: TGCAGTGCTAGAGTTGTAGTAAGAGGGACCCAGTACTTC. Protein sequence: CSARVVVRGTQYF.

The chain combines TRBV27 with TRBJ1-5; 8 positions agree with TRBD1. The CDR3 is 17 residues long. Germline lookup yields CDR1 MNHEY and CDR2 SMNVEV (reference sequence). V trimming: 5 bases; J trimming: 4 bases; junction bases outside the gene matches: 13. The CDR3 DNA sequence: TGTGCCAGCAGTACCATAATCGGGACAGGCGAAAATCAGCCCCAGCATTTT. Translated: CASSTIIGTGENQPQHF.

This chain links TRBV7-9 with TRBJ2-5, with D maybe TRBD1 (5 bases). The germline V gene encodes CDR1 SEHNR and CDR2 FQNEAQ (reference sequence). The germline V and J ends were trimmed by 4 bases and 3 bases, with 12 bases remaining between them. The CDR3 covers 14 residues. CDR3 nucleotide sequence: TGTGCCAGCAGCTCACAGGATCGCGAAGAGACCCAGTACTTC. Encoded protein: CASSSQDREETQYF.

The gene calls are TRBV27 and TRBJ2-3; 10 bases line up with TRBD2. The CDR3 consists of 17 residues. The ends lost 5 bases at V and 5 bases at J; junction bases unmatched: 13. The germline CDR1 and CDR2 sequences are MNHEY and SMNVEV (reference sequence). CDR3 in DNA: TGTGCCAGCAGTGTCAGCGGGGGGGCCACGGTCCGAGATACGCAGTATTTT. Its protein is CASSVSGGATVRDTQYF.

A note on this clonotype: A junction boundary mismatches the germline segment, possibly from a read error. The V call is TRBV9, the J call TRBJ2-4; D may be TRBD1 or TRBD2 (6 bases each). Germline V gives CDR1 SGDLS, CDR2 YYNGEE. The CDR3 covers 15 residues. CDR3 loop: CASSKQGGATNIQYF. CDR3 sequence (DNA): TGTGCCAGCAGCAAACAGGGAGGAGCCACAAACATTCAGTACTTC.

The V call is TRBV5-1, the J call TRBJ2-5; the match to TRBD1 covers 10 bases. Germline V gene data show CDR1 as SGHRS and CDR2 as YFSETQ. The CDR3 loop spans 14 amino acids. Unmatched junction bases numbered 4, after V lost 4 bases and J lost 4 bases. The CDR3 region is CASSLGTGAETQYF. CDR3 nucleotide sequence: TGCGCCAGCAGCCTGGGGACAGGGGCAGAGACCCAGTACTTC.

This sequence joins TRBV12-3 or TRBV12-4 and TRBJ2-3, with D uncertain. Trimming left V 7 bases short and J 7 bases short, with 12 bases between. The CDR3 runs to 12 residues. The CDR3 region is CASTTNGYTQYF. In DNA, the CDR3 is TGTGCCAGCACCACAAATGGGTATACGCAGTATTTT.

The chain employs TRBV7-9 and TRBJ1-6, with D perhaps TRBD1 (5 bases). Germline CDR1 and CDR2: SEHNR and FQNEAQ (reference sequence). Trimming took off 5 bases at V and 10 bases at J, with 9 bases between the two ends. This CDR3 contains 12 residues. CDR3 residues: CASSPDKSPLHF. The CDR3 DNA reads TGTGCCAGCAGCCCGGACAAATCACCCCTCCACTTT.

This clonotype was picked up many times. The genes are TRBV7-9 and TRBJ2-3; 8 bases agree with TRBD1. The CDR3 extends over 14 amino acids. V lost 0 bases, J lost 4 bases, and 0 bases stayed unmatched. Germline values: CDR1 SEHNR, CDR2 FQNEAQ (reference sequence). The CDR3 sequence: CASSLAQGADTQYF. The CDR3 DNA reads TGTGCCAGCAGCTTAGCACAGGGGGCAGATACGCAGTATTTT.

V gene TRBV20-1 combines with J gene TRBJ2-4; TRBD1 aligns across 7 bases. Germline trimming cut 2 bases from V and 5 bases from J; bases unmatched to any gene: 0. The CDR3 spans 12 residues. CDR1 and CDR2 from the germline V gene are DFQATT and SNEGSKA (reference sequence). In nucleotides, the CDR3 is TGCAGTGCTAGACAGGGGGAAAACATTCAGTACTTC. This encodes CSARQGENIQYF.

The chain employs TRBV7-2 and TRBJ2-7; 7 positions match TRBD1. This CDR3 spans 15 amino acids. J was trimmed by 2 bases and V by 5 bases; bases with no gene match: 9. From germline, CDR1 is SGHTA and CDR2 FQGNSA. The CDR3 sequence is CASSQERTGTYEQYF. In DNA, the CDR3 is TGTGCCAGCAGCCAAGAACGGACAGGAACCTACGAGCAGTACTTC. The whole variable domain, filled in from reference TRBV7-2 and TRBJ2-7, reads GAGVSQSPSNKVTEKGKDVELRCDPISGHTALYWYRQSLGQGLEFLIYFQGNSAPDKSGLPSDRFSAERTGGSVSTLTIQRTQQEDSAVYLCASSQERTGTYEQYFGPGTRLTVT.

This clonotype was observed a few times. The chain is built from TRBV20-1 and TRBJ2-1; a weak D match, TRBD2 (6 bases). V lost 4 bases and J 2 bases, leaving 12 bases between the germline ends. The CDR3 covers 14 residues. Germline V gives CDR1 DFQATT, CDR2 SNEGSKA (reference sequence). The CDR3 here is CSAKEAGTYNEQFF. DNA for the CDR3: TGCAGTGCTAAGGAGGCGGGAACCTACAATGAGCAGTTCTTC.

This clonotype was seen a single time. For the CDR3, the DNA is TGTGCCAGCAGTGTAATATGGGAGACCCAGTACTTC. It is translated as CASSVIWETQYF. The rearrangement links TRBV25-1 to TRBJ2-7; D ambiguous. The tail of the sequence fits TRBJ2-5 better, so the J call may be wrong. The CDR3 spans 12 residues. Germline V lookup: CDR1 MGHDK, CDR2 SYGVNS.

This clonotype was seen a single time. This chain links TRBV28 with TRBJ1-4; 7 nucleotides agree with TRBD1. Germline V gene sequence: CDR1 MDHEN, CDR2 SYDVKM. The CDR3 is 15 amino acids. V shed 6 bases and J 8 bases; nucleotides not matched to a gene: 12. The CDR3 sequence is CASREGQAGNEKLFF. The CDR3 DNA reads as TGTGCCAGCAGGGAAGGACAGGCCGGGAACGAAAAACTGTTTTTT.